A single sample is the source of the 6 T cell receptor beta chains below, sequenced in a study of cytotoxic CD8 clonotypes in ibrutinib-treated CLL. Measured with immunoSEQ multiplex PCR; TCRdb has only the in-frame clones, and not every one. The table lists 110,000 or so clones, 55% to 75% of them singletons. Source: PBMCs, taken after 24 months of ibrutinib treatment. The source is a human donor with chronic lymphocytic leukemia.

A word on this clone: Other DNA sequences from this sample encode an identical CDR3 as well. This chain links TRBV5-1 with TRBJ2-1; 8 bases line up with TRBD1. The CDR3 is made up of 15 amino acids. Germline trimming cut 1 base from V and 4 bases from J; bases unmatched to any gene: 4. The germline V gene has CDR1 SGHRS and CDR2 YFSETQ. The CDR3 reads CASSLQGAGYNEQFF. In DNA, the CDR3 is TGCGCCAGCAGCTTGCAGGGGGCAGGGTACAATGAGCAGTTCTTC.

This clone has more than one count but fewer than ten. The CDR3 nucleotides are TGTGCCAGCAGTTTAAATTACGAGCAGTACTTC. This translates into CASSLNYEQYF. The J gene is TRBJ2-7, the V gene TRBV28; D uncertain. Trimming took off 2 bases at V and 4 bases at J, with 3 bases between the two ends. Germline V CDR1 and CDR2: MDHEN, SYDVKM. The CDR3 spans 11 residues.

The V gene is TRBV6-6, the J gene TRBJ1-3, with TRBD1 matching 7 bases. With V trimmed by 2 bases and J by 0 bases, 4 bases remained unmatched. The CDR3 runs to 16 residues. Per germline, CDR1 MNHNY and CDR2 SVGAGI (reference sequence). CDR3 loop: CASSYDRVDSGNTIYF. Here the CDR3 DNA reads TGTGCCAGCAGTTACGACAGGGTGGACTCTGGAAACACCATATATTTT.

The V gene is TRBV20-1, the J gene TRBJ2-6, with D uncertain. The CDR3 sequence is 11 residues long. CDR1 and CDR2 (germline): DFQATT, SNEGSKA (reference sequence). The CDR3 sequence: CSAHVANVLTF. The CDR3 coding sequence is TGCAGCGCTCACGTGGCCAACGTCCTGACTTTC.

This sequence joins TRBV7-2 and TRBJ2-1, with a possible D match to TRBD2 (5 bases). CDR3 size: 14 residues. The V end lost 5 bases, the J end lost 10 bases, and 18 bases lay between the germline ends. CDR1 is SGHTA, CDR2 FQGNSA, per germline. The CDR3 bases are TGTGCCAGCAGCCCATCTTCCCTGCCGGGAGAGCAGTTCTTC. This sequence encodes CASSPSSLPGEQFF.

This clone was observed at least ten times. The V call is TRBV7-2, the J call TRBJ2-6; TRBD1 matches 7 bases. J was trimmed by 2 bases and V by 3 bases; bases with no gene match: 10. This CDR3 region has 18 residues. The V gene's germline CDR1 is SGHTA and CDR2 FQGNSA. The CDR3 DNA reads as TGTGCCAGCAGCTTGCCCAGGGGGTCAAATCCTGGGGCCAACGTCCTGACTTTC. It translates to CASSLPRGSNPGANVLTF. The variable domain in full, with the rest retrieved from reference TRBV7-2 and TRBJ2-6, is GAGVSQSPSNKVTEKGKDVELRCDPISGHTALYWYRQSLGQGLEFLIYFQGNSAPDKSGLPSDRFSAERTGGSVSTLTIQRTQQEDSAVYLCASSLPRGSNPGANVLTFGAGSRLTVL.